This T cell receptor (beta chain) was sequenced during a study of blood T cells in healthy people across ages. Alongside a J-beta primer mix, a sample-barcoded 5' primer served in a second PCR lasting about 6 to 11 cycles. TCRdb used MiXCR to reprocess the 5' RACE reads, holding one entry per CDR3 protein. The sample gives roughly 1.5 million distinct CDR3 sequences, 35% to 45% of which show up once; approximately 4% is in the top ten. With V trimmed by 4 bases and J by 4 bases, 6 bases remained unmatched. The germline CDR1 and CDR2 sequences are MGHRA and YSYEKL. The CDR3 has 15 amino acids. V and J are TRBV4-1 and TRBJ1-4; 7 bases fit TRBD1. This receptor was taken from a woman aged 18 to 35 in good health. The sample comprised blood. CDR3 DNA sequence: TGCGCCAGCAGCCTCCCGGGACAGAATAATGAAAAACTGTTTTTT. Its translation: CASSLPGQNNEKLFF.